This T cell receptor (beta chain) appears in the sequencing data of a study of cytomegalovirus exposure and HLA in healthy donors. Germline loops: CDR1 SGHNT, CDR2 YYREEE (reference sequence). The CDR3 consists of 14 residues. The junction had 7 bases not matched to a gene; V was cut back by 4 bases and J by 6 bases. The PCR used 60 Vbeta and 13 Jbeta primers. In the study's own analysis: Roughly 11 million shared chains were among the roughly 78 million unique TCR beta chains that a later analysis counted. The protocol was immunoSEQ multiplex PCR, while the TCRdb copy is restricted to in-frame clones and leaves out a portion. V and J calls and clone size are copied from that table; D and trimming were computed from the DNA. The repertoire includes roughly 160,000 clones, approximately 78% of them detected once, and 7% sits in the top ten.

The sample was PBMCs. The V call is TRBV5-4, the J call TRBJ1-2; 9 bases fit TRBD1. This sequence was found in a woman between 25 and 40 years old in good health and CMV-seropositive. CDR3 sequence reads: CASSLQGASHGYTF. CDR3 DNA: TGTGCCAGCAGCCTACAGGGGGCATCGCATGGCTACACCTTC.